These T cell receptor beta chains were read from a single sample in a study of cytomegalovirus exposure and HLA in healthy donors. The table came from immunoSEQ multiplex PCR; TCRdb's copy has only in-frame clones and leaves some out. The sample has 100,000 to 150,000 clones; over 70% are singletons. Sequencing used PBMCs. These receptors originate from a woman between 50 and 59 years old in good health and CMV-seronegative. Each CDR3 is given with its conserved first and last residue. A D gene is named only where the DNA matches it firmly. Not all rows give a size; the values are once, few, many and, for expanded clones, a class.

d_gene: TRBD1; abundance: .; j_gene: TRBJ2-7; v_gene: TRBV5-8; CDR3aa: CASSDRGGYEQYF; CDR3nt: TGTGCCAGCAGCGACAGGGGGGGCTACGAGCAGTACTTC
d_gene: TRBD1; abundance: .; j_gene: TRBJ1-5; v_gene: TRBV13; CDR3aa: CASSRGQGYQPQHF; CDR3nt: TGTGCCAGCAGCCGGGGACAGGGATATCAGCCCCAGCATTTT
d_gene: TRBD2; abundance: .; j_gene: TRBJ2-1; v_gene: TRBV19; CDR3aa: CASSASATSGRAGEQFF; CDR3nt: TGTGCCAGTAGTGCGTCGGCGACTAGCGGGAGGGCGGGAGAGCAGTTCTTC
d_gene: TRBD1; abundance: .; j_gene: TRBJ1-2; v_gene: TRBV28; CDR3aa: CASSRDREAYGYTF; CDR3nt: TGTGCCAGCAGCCGGGACAGGGAGGCCTATGGCTACACCTTC
d_gene: TRBD1; abundance: .; j_gene: TRBJ1-2; v_gene: TRBV28; CDR3aa: CASSPGQGVYGYTF; CDR3nt: TGTGCCAGCAGCCCTGGACAGGGGGTTTATGGCTACACCTTC
d_gene: TRBD1; abundance: .; j_gene: TRBJ1-1; v_gene: TRBV30; CDR3aa: CAWSPQGAGTEAFF; CDR3nt: TGTGCCTGGAGTCCCCAGGGGGCCGGCACTGAAGCTTTCTTT
d_gene: .; abundance: .; j_gene: TRBJ2-2; v_gene: TRBV7-9; CDR3aa: CASNRGAPTGELFF; CDR3nt: TGTGCCAGCAATCGCGGGGCTCCCACCGGGGAGCTGTTTTTT
d_gene: .; abundance: .; j_gene: TRBJ1-5; v_gene: TRBV28; CDR3aa: CASRPAGVNQPQHF; CDR3nt: TGTGCCAGCCGGCCGGCAGGGGTAAATCAGCCCCAGCATTTT
d_gene: .; abundance: .; j_gene: TRBJ2-2; v_gene: TRBV29-1; CDR3aa: CSVREADTGELFF; CDR3nt: TGCAGCGTTAGGGAAGCGGACACCGGGGAGCTGTTTTTT
d_gene: .; abundance: .; j_gene: TRBJ1-1; v_gene: TRBV12-5; CDR3aa: CASGLTGKPSEAFF; CDR3nt: TGTGCTAGTGGTTTGACGGGAAAGCCAAGTGAAGCTTTCTTT
d_gene: .; abundance: .; j_gene: TRBJ2-7; v_gene: TRBV14; CDR3aa: CASSQVRGRGHYEQYF; CDR3nt: TGTGCCAGCAGCCAAGTTCGAGGCCGTGGCCACTACGAGCAGTACTTC
d_gene: TRBD1; abundance: .; j_gene: TRBJ1-4; v_gene: TRBV10-3; CDR3aa: CAISGGQGNEKLFF; CDR3nt: TGTGCCATCAGTGGGGGACAGGGGAATGAAAAACTGTTTTTT
d_gene: .; abundance: once; j_gene: TRBJ2-5; v_gene: TRBV5-1; CDR3aa: CASSFAAVGETQYF; CDR3nt: TGCGCCAGCAGCTTCGCCGCGGTTGGGGAGACCCAGTACTTC
d_gene: TRBD1; abundance: once; j_gene: TRBJ1-1; v_gene: TRBV6-6; CDR3aa: CASRDRGQTEAFF; CDR3nt: TGTGCCAGCAGGGACAGGGGGCAGACTGAAGCTTTCTTT
d_gene: .; abundance: .; j_gene: TRBJ2-1; v_gene: TRBV11-2; CDR3aa: CASSLGYSNEQFF; CDR3nt: TGTGCCAGCAGCTTAGGTTACAGCAATGAGCAGTTCTTC
d_gene: .; abundance: .; j_gene: TRBJ2-1; v_gene: TRBV11-2; CDR3aa: CASSLDGRSYNEQFF; CDR3nt: TGTGCCAGCAGCTTAGATGGAAGGAGCTACAATGAGCAGTTCTTC
d_gene: TRBD1; abundance: few; j_gene: TRBJ1-3; v_gene: TRBV19; CDR3aa: CASSIRTGSGNTIYF; CDR3nt: TGTGCCAGTAGTATCCGGACAGGCTCTGGAAACACCATATATTTT
d_gene: .; abundance: .; j_gene: TRBJ2-7; v_gene: TRBV25-1; CDR3aa: CASSAINYEQYF; CDR3nt: TGTGCCAGCAGCGCGATAAACTACGAGCAGTACTTC
d_gene: TRBD1; abundance: few; j_gene: TRBJ2-7; v_gene: TRBV11-3; CDR3aa: CASSPTYDRAHEQYF; CDR3nt: TGTGCCAGCAGCCCCACTTACGACAGGGCCCACGAGCAGTACTTC
d_gene: TRBD2; abundance: .; j_gene: TRBJ2-7; v_gene: TRBV7-2; CDR3aa: CASSFSPTGGRPQQYF; CDR3nt: TGTGCCAGCAGTTTCTCGCCGACTGGCGGGAGGCCCCAGCAGTACTTC
d_gene: TRBD1; abundance: few; j_gene: TRBJ1-3; v_gene: TRBV6-1; CDR3aa: CASSDRNRGSGNTIYF; CDR3nt: TGTGCCAGCAGTGATAGGAACAGGGGCTCTGGAAACACCATATATTTT
d_gene: .; abundance: .; j_gene: TRBJ1-2; v_gene: TRBV5-5; CDR3aa: CASSLGVKQGYGYTF; CDR3nt: TGTGCCAGCAGCTTGGGGGTTAAGCAGGGGTATGGCTACACCTTC
d_gene: TRBD2; abundance: .; j_gene: TRBJ2-1; v_gene: TRBV7-9; CDR3aa: CASSKGGYEQFF; CDR3nt: TGTGCCAGCAGCAAGGGAGGGTATGAGCAGTTCTTC
d_gene: TRBD1; abundance: .; j_gene: TRBJ2-5; v_gene: TRBV11-2; CDR3aa: CASSSLSGTDSRGTQYF; CDR3nt: TGTGCCAGCAGCTCCCTATCCGGGACAGACTCGCGAGGGACCCAGTACTTC
d_gene: .; abundance: few; j_gene: TRBJ2-1; v_gene: TRBV4-1; CDR3aa: CASSRPGQGKYNEQFF; CDR3nt: TGCGCCAGCAGCCGGCCGGGACAAGGGAAGTACAATGAGCAGTTCTTC
d_gene: TRBD1; abundance: .; j_gene: TRBJ2-7; v_gene: TRBV18; CDR3aa: CASSPYAGQAHYEQYF; CDR3nt: TGTGCCAGCTCACCATACGCAGGACAGGCGCACTACGAGCAGTACTTC
d_gene: .; abundance: .; j_gene: TRBJ1-1; v_gene: TRBV7-2; CDR3aa: CASSLGLGRMTEAFF; CDR3nt: TGTGCCAGCAGCTTGGGACTGGGGAGAATGACTGAAGCTTTCTTT
d_gene: .; abundance: .; j_gene: TRBJ2-2; v_gene: TRBV11-3; CDR3aa: CASSLPRVESAELFF; CDR3nt: TGTGCCAGCAGCTTACCCAGGGTAGAGAGTGCGGAGCTGTTTTTT
d_gene: .; abundance: once; j_gene: TRBJ1-1; v_gene: TRBV28; CDR3aa: CASSSPYGVAEAFF; CDR3nt: TGTGCCAGCAGTTCCCCGTATGGAGTCGCTGAAGCTTTCTTT
d_gene: .; abundance: .; j_gene: TRBJ1-2; v_gene: TRBV7-9; CDR3aa: CASSQGSTNYGYTF; CDR3nt: TGTGCCAGCAGCCAAGGGAGTACGAACTATGGCTACACCTTC
d_gene: .; abundance: .; j_gene: TRBJ2-7; v_gene: TRBV6-5; CDR3aa: CASSRAITYEQYF; CDR3nt: TGTGCCAGCAGTCGAGCCATCACCTACGAGCAGTACTTC
d_gene: .; abundance: .; j_gene: TRBJ2-3; v_gene: TRBV6-4; CDR3aa: CASSVMGGEGDTQYF; CDR3nt: TGTGCCAGCAGTGTTATGGGAGGAGAGGGAGATACGCAGTATTTT
d_gene: TRBD1; abundance: few; j_gene: TRBJ1-1; v_gene: TRBV19; CDR3aa: CASIFGAGGMNTEAFF; CDR3nt: TGTGCCAGTATATTTGGGGCAGGGGGCATGAACACTGAAGCTTTCTTT
d_gene: .; abundance: .; j_gene: TRBJ1-3; v_gene: TRBV7-2; CDR3aa: CASRPQGLLLSGNTIYF; CDR3nt: TGTGCCAGCAGACCTCAGGGGCTCTTGTTGTCAGGAAACACCATATATTTT
d_gene: .; abundance: once; j_gene: TRBJ2-7; v_gene: TRBV7-6; CDR3aa: CASSNPYREGSYEQYF; CDR3nt: TGTGCCAGCAGTAACCCGTACAGGGAAGGGAGCTACGAGCAGTACTTC
d_gene: TRBD1; abundance: .; j_gene: TRBJ1-2; v_gene: TRBV30; CDR3aa: CAWSVPRGAYGYTF; CDR3nt: TGTGCCTGGAGTGTTCCCAGGGGGGCCTATGGCTACACCTTC
d_gene: TRBD1; abundance: .; j_gene: TRBJ1-1; v_gene: TRBV30; CDR3aa: CAGQGVTEAFF; CDR3nt: TGTGCCGGACAGGGGGTAACTGAAGCTTTCTTT
d_gene: TRBD1; abundance: .; j_gene: TRBJ1-2; v_gene: TRBV9; CDR3aa: CASSVLQGAQGYTF; CDR3nt: TGTGCCAGCAGCGTATTACAGGGGGCTCAAGGCTACACCTTC
d_gene: TRBD2; abundance: .; j_gene: TRBJ2-4; v_gene: TRBV7-2; CDR3aa: CASSASGVVSIQYF; CDR3nt: TGTGCCAGCAGCGCTAGCGGGGTTGTGAGCATTCAGTACTTC
d_gene: .; abundance: .; j_gene: TRBJ2-7; v_gene: TRBV5-5; CDR3aa: CASSLAGVPSYEQYF; CDR3nt: TGTGCCAGCAGCTTGGCAGGGGTCCCCTCCTACGAGCAGTACTTC
d_gene: .; abundance: .; j_gene: TRBJ1-1; v_gene: TRBV30; CDR3aa: CAWKYGDLNTEAFF; CDR3nt: TGTGCCTGGAAATACGGGGACTTGAACACTGAAGCTTTCTTT
d_gene: .; abundance: few; j_gene: TRBJ1-1; v_gene: TRBV4-2; CDR3aa: CASSQERDVPEAFF; CDR3nt: TGTGCCAGCAGCCAAGAGCGGGATGTCCCTGAAGCTTTCTTT
d_gene: .; abundance: few; j_gene: TRBJ1-1; v_gene: TRBV5-4; CDR3aa: CASSLDRVEAFF; CDR3nt: TGTGCCAGCAGCTTGGACAGGGTGGAAGCTTTCTTT
d_gene: .; abundance: once; j_gene: TRBJ2-3; v_gene: TRBV19; CDR3aa: CASSIDDREDTQYF; CDR3nt: TGTGCCAGTAGTATAGATGACCGGGAGGATACGCAGTATTTT
d_gene: TRBD2; abundance: .; j_gene: TRBJ2-1; v_gene: TRBV11-3; CDR3aa: CASSPAGSSGRGVSEQFF; CDR3nt: TGTGCCAGCAGCCCTGCCGGGTCTAGCGGGAGGGGGGTCAGTGAGCAGTTCTTC
d_gene: TRBD1; abundance: .; j_gene: TRBJ2-5; v_gene: TRBV7-2; CDR3aa: CASSLRTGYQETQYF; CDR3nt: TGTGCCAGCAGCTTACGGACAGGCTACCAAGAGACCCAGTACTTC
d_gene: .; abundance: .; j_gene: TRBJ1-2; v_gene: TRBV19; CDR3aa: CASKIQGLGYTF; CDR3nt: TGTGCCAGTAAAATCCAGGGTCTTGGCTACACCTTC
d_gene: TRBD2; abundance: .; j_gene: TRBJ2-1; v_gene: TRBV28; CDR3aa: CASRTSGSLGEQFF; CDR3nt: TGTGCCAGCAGAACTAGCGGGAGTCTTGGTGAGCAGTTCTTC
d_gene: TRBD2; abundance: .; j_gene: TRBJ2-5; v_gene: TRBV7-2; CDR3aa: CASSPLAGGRGTQYF; CDR3nt: TGTGCCAGCAGCCCCCTAGCGGGAGGGCGGGGGACCCAGTACTTC
d_gene: .; abundance: .; j_gene: TRBJ1-5; v_gene: TRBV20-1; CDR3aa: CSASGPQHF; CDR3nt: TGCAGTGCTAGCGGGCCCCAGCATTTT
d_gene: .; abundance: .; j_gene: TRBJ2-1; v_gene: TRBV6-6; CDR3aa: CASSYSRGDNEQFF; CDR3nt: TGTGCCAGCAGTTACTCGCGGGGCGACAATGAGCAGTTCTTC